The sequence of this TCR beta chain was determined in a study of T cells in localized non-small cell lung cancer (dated by TCRdb to the early 2020s). Regarding the complete study: T cell repertoires of some 240 early-stage NSCLC patients were analyzed, with tumors being compared against uninvolved tumor-adjacent lungs. The cohort consisted of around 250 treatment-naive NSCLC patients whose localized lung tumors had been resected. A mean age of approximately 66 years was recorded for the NSCLC patients, of whom approximately 130 were male and some 99 were female. General study outcomes and caveats: Longer overall survival was associated with higher blood T cell density, whereas shorter survival was associated with higher adjacent-lung clonality. Uninvolved tumor-adjacent lung showed the highest T cell clonality, higher than tumor, which suggests more focused antigenic responses in the uninvolved tumor-adjacent lung. Multi-region tumor sequencing was not performed, so intratumor heterogeneity could not be excluded. Of the top 100 tumor clones, a median of roughly 53 were detected in paired uninvolved adjacent lung; some 28 were also among that lung's top 100. Since the design was exploratory, TCR variables were selected using unadjusted p-values with no false-discovery rate correction.

The immunoSEQ Assay was used to sequence TCR beta CDR3 regions from DNA. Under the source paper's analysis protocol: T cell density was computed as TCR beta template counts normalized to usable DNA estimated by amplifying housekeeping genes. Using the preseqR package, richness was estimated by extrapolating to 120,000 templates for tissue samples and 400,000 templates for PBMC samples. Clonality was defined by subtracting Pielou's evenness from one. To identify tissue-enriched TCRs, differential abundance testing was run on productive amino-acid clonotypes with a minimum total count of 5 and an alpha of 0.1. The Jaccard Index and the Morisita Overlap Index were used to measure repertoire overlap between compartments. GLIPH grouped TCR beta CDR3s together with public tetramer-defined viral CDR3s, and a viral motif had to include at least three viral sequences and also show V-gene enrichment. TCRdb retrieved this table from immuneACCESS and kept in-frame rearrangements only. Not all clones are present; in checked studies, unresolved V genes account for under half, and no reason is known for the remainder. That table is the source of V, J and clone size, and D and trimming were worked out from the DNA. This sample is represented by roughly 1,600 clones; 25% of them were singletons. The ten top clones hold around 21% of the sample.

From the germline V gene, CDR1 is SNHLY and CDR2 is FYNNEI. From V the trimming removes 5 bases and from J it removes 1 base, while the gene matches leave 0 bases of the junction unaccounted for. The CDR3 goes from the cysteine to the phenylalanine over 15 residues. The only DNA kept is the CDR3, 45 bases in frame from the first base. Uninvolved adjacent lung was taken at least 2 cm from the tumor margin and confirmed free of atypia by two independent pathologists. At diagnosis, tumor, uninvolved tumor-adjacent lung and peripheral blood were collected and then preserved as a mix of FFPE and fresh-frozen material. Concerning this clone: Its recognized antigen is unknown. It has no much larger one-base neighbor in the sample; base qualities were not kept.

The sequences come from normal lung tissue next to the tumor, collected before any cancer treatment. This chain is built from TRBV2 and TRBJ2-2; TRBD2 fits 11 bases in the junction. The receptor was derived from a male donor at least 60 years old with stage II lung adenocarcinoma. At the DNA level, the sequence is TGTGCCAGCAGTCTAGCGGGGGGGAACACCGGGGAGCTGTTTTTT. Translation gives CASSLAGGNTGELFF.